This T cell receptor beta chain was identified in a study of radiotherapy plus CTLA-4 blockade in lung cancer. Germline V gene lookup returns CDR1 LNHNV and CDR2 YYDKDF (reference sequence). Trimming pared 0 bases from V and 0 bases from J, leaving 6 bases between. The CDR3 runs to 15 residues. Notes on the study in general: Reports state that early shifts in blood T cell clones, with interferon-beta, best predicted response.

Concerning this clone: Its cognate antigen is unknown. Other DNA sequences from this sample encode an identical CDR3 as well.

Some clones are missing from TCRdb's copy, which holds only in-frame ones; the method was immunoSEQ multiplex PCR. The sample consists of about 98,000 clones, around 88% of them appearing once. The chain combines TRBV15 with TRBJ1-5; D not certain. The receptor was isolated from a human donor with non-small cell lung cancer that progressed on radiotherapy plus ipilimumab. Here the sequenced sample was peripheral blood, taken from a patient treated with radiotherapy plus ipilimumab. DNA of the CDR3: TGTGCCACCAGCAGAGATGGGTATAGCAATCAGCCCCAGCATTTT. It codes for CATSRDGYSNQPQHF.